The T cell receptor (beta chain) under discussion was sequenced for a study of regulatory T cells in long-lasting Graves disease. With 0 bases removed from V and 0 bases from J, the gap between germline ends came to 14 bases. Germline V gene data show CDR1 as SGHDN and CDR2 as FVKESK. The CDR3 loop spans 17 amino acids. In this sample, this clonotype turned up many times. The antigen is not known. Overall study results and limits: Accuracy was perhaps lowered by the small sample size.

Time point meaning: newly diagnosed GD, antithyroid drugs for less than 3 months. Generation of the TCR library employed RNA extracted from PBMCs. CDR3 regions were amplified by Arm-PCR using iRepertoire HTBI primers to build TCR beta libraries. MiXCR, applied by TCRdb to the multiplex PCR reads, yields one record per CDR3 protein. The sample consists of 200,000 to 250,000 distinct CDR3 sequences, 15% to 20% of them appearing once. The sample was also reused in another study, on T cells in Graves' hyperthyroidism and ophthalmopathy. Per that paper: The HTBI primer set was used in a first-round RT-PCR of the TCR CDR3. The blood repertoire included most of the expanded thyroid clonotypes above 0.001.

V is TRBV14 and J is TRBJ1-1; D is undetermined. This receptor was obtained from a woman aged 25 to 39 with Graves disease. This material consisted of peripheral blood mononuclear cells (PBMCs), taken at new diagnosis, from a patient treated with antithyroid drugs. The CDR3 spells CASSQERWMSMNTEAFF. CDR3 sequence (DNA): TGTGCCAGCAGCCAAGAGCGGTGGATGTCGATGAACACTGAAGCTTTCTTT.